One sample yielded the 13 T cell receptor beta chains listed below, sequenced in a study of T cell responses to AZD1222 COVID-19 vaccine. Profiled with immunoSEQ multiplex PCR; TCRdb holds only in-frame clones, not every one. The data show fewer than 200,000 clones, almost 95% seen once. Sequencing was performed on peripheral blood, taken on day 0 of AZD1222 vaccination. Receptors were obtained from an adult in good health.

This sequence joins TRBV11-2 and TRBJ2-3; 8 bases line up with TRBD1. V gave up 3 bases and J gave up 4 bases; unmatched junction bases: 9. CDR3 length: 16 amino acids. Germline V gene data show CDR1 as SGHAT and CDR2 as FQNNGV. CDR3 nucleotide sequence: TGTGCCAGCAGCTTCTACGGACAGGGCATGGCAGATACGCAGTATTTT. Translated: CASSFYGQGMADTQYF.

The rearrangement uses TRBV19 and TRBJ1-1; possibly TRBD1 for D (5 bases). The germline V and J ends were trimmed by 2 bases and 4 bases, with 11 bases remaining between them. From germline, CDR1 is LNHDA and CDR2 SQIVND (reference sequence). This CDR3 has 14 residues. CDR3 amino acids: CASSIQGSGTEAFF. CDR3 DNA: TGTGCCAGTAGTATACAGGGATCGGGCACTGAAGCTTTCTTT.

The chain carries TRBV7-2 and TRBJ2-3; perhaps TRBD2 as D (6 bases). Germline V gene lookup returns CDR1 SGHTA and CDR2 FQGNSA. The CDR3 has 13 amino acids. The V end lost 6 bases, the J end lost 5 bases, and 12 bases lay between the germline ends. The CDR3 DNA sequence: TGTGCCAGCAGGTCGGGAGTCTTAGATACGCAGTATTTT. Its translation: CASRSGVLDTQYF.

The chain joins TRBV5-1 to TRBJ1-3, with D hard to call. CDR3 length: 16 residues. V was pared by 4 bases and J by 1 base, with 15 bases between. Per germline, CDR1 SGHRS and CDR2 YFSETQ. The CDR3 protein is CASSPYLDNSGNTIYF. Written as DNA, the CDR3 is TGCGCCAGCAGCCCCTACCTAGACAATTCTGGAAACACCATATATTTT.

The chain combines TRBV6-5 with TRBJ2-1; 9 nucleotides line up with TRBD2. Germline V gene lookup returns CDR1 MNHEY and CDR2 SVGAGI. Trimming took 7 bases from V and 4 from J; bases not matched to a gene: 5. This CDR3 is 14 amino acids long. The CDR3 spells CASKASGDYNEQFF. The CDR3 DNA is TGTGCCAGCAAGGCTAGCGGGGATTACAATGAGCAGTTCTTC.

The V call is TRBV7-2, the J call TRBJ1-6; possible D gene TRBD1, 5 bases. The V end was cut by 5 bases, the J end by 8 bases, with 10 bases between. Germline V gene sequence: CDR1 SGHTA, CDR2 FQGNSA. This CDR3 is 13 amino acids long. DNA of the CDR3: TGTGCCAGCAGCGCTAGGGGAGATTCACCCCTCCACTTT. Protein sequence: CASSARGDSPLHF.

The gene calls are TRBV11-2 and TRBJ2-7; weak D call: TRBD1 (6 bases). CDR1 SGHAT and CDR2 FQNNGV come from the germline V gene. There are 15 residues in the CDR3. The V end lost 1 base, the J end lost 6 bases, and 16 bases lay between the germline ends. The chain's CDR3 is CASSLVWGLLSEQYF. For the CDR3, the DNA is TGTGCCAGCAGCTTAGTTTGGGGGCTCTTAAGCGAGCAGTACTTC.

The CDR3 bases are TGTGCCAGCGACAAGCCCAGGGGGGAGCTGTTTTTT. The encoded protein is CASDKPRGELFF. The chain couples TRBV7-9 to TRBJ2-2; D gene unclear. The germline V gene encodes CDR1 SEHNR and CDR2 FQNEAQ (reference sequence). With 8 bases removed from V and 8 bases from J, the gap between germline ends came to 12 bases. This CDR3 is built from 12 residues.

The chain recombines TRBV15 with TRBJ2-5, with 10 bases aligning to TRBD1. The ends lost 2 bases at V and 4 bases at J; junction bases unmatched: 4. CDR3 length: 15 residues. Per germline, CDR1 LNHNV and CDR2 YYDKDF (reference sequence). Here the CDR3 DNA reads TGTGCCACCAGCAGACCGACAGGGGGCGTAGAGACCCAGTACTTC. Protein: CATSRPTGGVETQYF.

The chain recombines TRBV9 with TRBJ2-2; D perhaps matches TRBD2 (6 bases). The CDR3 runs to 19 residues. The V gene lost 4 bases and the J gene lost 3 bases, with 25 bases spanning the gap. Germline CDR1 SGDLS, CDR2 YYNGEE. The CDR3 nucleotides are TGTGCCAGCAGCAACAATCCCGGAGGGGATGGGAAAGACACCGGGGAGCTGTTTTTT. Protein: CASSNNPGGDGKDTGELFF. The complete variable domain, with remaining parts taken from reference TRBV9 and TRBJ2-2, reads DSGVTQTPKHLITATGQRVTLRCSPRSGDLSVYWYQQSLDQGLQFLIQYYNGEERAKGNILERFSAQQFPDLHSELNLSSLELGDSALYFCASSNNPGGDGKDTGELFFGEGSRLTVL.

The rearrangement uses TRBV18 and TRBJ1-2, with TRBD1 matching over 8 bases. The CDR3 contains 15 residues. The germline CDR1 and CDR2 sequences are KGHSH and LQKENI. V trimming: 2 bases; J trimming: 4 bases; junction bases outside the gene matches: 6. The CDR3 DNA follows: TGTGCCAGCTCACCAGGAGACAGGGGAAGCTATGGCTACACCTTC. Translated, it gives CASSPGDRGSYGYTF.

The CDR3 bases are TGTGCCAGCAGCCCTCAGCGTTATGGCTACACCTTC. It translates to CASSPQRYGYTF. The chain links TRBV12-3 or TRBV12-4 to TRBJ1-2; D not certain. Trimming removed 6 bases at V and 5 bases at J, with 10 bases between. This CDR3 contains 12 residues.

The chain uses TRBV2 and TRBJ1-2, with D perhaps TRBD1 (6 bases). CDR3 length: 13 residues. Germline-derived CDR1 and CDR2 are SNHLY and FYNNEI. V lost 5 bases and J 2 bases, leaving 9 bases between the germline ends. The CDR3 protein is CASSRGTNYGYTF. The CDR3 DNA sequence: TGTGCCAGCAGTCGAGGGACAAACTATGGCTACACCTTC.